This T cell receptor (beta chain) was captured by sequencing in a study of a mutant IDH1 vaccine in newly diagnosed glioma. Across the whole study: Patients received eight vaccinations in weeks 1, 3, 5, 7, 11, 15, 19, 23. Patients got their first vaccination 4-6 weeks after radiotherapy alone, or with temozolomide cycles.

Repertoires were generated with immunoSEQ multiplex PCR, while TCRdb's copy carries only in-frame clones and drops some. This sample carries tens of thousands of clones, just under 80% of them seen once, and the ten largest clones take 24%. Noted time point: week 11, during vaccination. Each dose of the vaccine consisted of 300 ug of mutant IDH1 20-mer peptide, with topical imiquimod. Astrocytomas found in donors were new, WHO grade 3 or 4, IDH1-mutant and ATRX-lost. Trimming left V 8 bases short and J 0 bases short, with 13 bases between. Germline V gene lookup returns CDR1 MNHEY and CDR2 SVGAGI. CDR3 length equals 14 residues. In regard to this clone: Its target is not known.

V usage is TRBV6-5 and J usage is TRBJ1-2; D is unclear. The input for sequencing was PBMCs, taken from a glioma patient whose treatment included an IDH1 peptide vaccine. The receptor's source is a man aged 30 to 39 with glioma. This CDR3 reads CASGDSAANYGYTF. CDR3 nucleotides: TGTGCCAGCGGAGATTCGGCGGCTAACTATGGCTACACCTTC.